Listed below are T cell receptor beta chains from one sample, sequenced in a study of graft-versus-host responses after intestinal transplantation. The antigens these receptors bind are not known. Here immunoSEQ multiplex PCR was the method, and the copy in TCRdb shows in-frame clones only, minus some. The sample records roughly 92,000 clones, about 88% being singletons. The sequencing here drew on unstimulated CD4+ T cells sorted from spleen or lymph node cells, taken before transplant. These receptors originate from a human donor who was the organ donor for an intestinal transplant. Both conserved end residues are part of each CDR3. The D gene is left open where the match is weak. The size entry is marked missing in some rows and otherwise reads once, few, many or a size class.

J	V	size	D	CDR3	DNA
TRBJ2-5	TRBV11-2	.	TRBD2	CASSLRGGAGQETQYF	TGTGCCAGCAGCTTGCGGGGGGGCGCGGGGCAAGAGACCCAGTACTTC
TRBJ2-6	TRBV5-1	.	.	CASSPGDSSGANVLTF	TGCGCCAGCAGCCCGGGAGACAGCTCTGGGGCCAACGTCCTGACTTTC
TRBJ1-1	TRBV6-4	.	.	CASMVDRPNTEAFF	TGTGCCAGCATGGTCGACAGACCGAACACTGAAGCTTTCTTT
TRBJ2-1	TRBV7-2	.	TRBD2	CASSRGAGGPTQGEQFF	TGTGCCAGCAGCCGGGGAGCGGGGGGACCCACCCAGGGTGAGCAGTTCTTC
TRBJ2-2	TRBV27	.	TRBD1	CASSLRGTGDVGTGELFF	TGTGCCAGCAGTTTGCGAGGGACAGGGGATGTAGGTACCGGGGAGCTGTTTTTT
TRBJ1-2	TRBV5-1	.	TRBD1	CASSSGQGRGYGYTF	TGCGCCAGCAGCTCCGGACAGGGTCGAGGGTATGGCTACACCTTC
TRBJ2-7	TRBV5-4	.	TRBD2	CASSRALAGSYEQYF	TGTGCCAGCAGCCGGGCTTTAGCGGGCTCCTACGAGCAGTACTTC
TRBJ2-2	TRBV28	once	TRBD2	CASSDGTSGRRVGGELFF	TGTGCCAGCAGTGATGGGACTAGCGGGAGAAGGGTTGGCGGGGAGCTGTTTTTT
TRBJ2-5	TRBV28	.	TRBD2	CATKDRAWGASGIETQYF	TGTGCCACCAAAGACAGGGCCTGGGGGGCTAGCGGGATTGAGACCCAGTACTTC
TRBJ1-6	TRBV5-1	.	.	CASSWDTDNSPLHF	TGCGCCAGCAGCTGGGACACCGATAATTCACCCCTCCACTTT
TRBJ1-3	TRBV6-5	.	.	CASRSAGNTIYF	TGTGCCAGCAGGAGCGCTGGAAACACCATATATTTT
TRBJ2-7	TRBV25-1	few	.	CASSVGGSSYEQYF	TGTGCCAGCAGTGTTGGGGGCAGCTCCTACGAGCAGTACTTC
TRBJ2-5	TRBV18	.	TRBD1	CASSLRQGTLETQYF	TGTGCCAGCTCACTTAGACAGGGCACCTTGGAGACCCAGTACTTC
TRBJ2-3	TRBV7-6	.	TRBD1	CASSLAGQGTDTQYF	TGTGCCAGCAGTTTGGCGGGACAGGGTACAGATACGCAGTATTTT
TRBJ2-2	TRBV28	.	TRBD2	CASSRLAGAGELFF	TGTGCCAGCAGTCGCCTAGCGGGAGCCGGGGAGCTGTTTTTT
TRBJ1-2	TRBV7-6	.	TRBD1	CASRSTGDPYGYTF	TGTGCCAGCAGGTCGACAGGGGACCCTTATGGCTACACCTTC
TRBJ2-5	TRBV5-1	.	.	CASSFGSQETQYF	TGCGCCAGCAGCTTCGGGAGCCAAGAGACCCAGTACTTC
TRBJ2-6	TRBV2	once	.	CASSERVSGANVLTF	TGTGCCAGCAGTGAGCGTGTATCTGGGGCCAACGTCCTGACTTTC
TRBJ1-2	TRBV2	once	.	CANWRGSNTNYGYTF	TGTGCCAATTGGCGGGGCAGCAACACTAACTATGGCTACACCTTC
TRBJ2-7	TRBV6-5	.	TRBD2	CASSRTSGYEQYF	TGTGCCAGCAGCCGGACTAGCGGTTACGAGCAGTACTTC
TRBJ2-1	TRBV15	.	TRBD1	CATRPGQGKASYNEQFF	TGTGCCACCAGGCCGGGACAGGGAAAAGCTTCCTACAATGAGCAGTTCTTC
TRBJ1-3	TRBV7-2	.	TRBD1	CASSLVVRDRLASGNTIYF	TGTGCCAGCAGCTTAGTAGTTCGGGACAGACTCGCCTCTGGAAACACCATATATTTT
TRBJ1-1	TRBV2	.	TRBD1	CASREQGSTEAFF	TGTGCCAGCAGGGAACAGGGGAGCACTGAAGCTTTCTTT
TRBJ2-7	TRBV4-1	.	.	CASSPQIGSPYEQYF	TGCGCCAGCAGCCCCCAGATCGGGAGTCCCTACGAGCAGTACTTC
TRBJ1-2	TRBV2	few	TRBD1	CASRGQGAGYGYTF	TGTGCCAGCAGGGGACAGGGCGCTGGCTATGGCTACACCTTC
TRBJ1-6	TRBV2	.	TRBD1	CASRGQDNSPLHF	TGTGCCAGCAGAGGACAGGATAATTCACCCCTCCACTTT
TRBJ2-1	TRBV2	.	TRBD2	CASTHAGLAGRASSYNEQFF	TGTGCCAGCACCCATGCGGGACTAGCGGGGCGTGCCAGCTCCTACAATGAGCAGTTCTTC
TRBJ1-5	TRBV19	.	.	CASHEPPKPQHF	TGTGCCAGCCATGAACCTCCTAAGCCCCAGCATTTT
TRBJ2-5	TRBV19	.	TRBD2	CASSITGGLREETQYF	TGTGCCAGTAGTATAACGGGAGGGCTGCGGGAAGAGACCCAGTACTTC
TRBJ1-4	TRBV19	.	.	CASVPGGKYNEKLFF	TGTGCCAGTGTTCCGGGGGGGAAGTATAATGAAAAACTGTTTTTT
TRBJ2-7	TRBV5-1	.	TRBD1	CASSQNRQGSDEQYF	TGCGCCAGCAGCCAAAACAGACAGGGTTCGGACGAGCAGTACTTC
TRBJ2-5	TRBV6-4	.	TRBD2	CASSATGTSEETQYF	TGTGCCAGCAGTGCCACCGGGACTAGCGAAGAGACCCAGTACTTC
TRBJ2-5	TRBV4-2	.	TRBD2	CASSPGGDPQETQYF	TGTGCCAGCAGCCCTGGGGGGGACCCCCAAGAGACCCAGTACTTC
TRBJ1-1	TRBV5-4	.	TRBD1	CASSPGTGRGDPTSFF	TGTGCCAGCAGCCCCGGGACAGGTAGGGGGGACCCGACGTCTTTCTTT
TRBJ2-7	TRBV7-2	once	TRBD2	CASSLGHSGSAGEQYF	TGTGCCAGCAGCTTAGGCCACAGCGGGAGTGCTGGCGAGCAGTACTTC
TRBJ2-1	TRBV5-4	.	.	CASSFREFPYNEQFF	TGTGCCAGCAGCTTCCGGGAGTTCCCCTACAATGAGCAGTTCTTC
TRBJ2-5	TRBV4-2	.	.	CASSQARGTSSPGQETQYF	TGTGCCAGCAGCCAAGCCAGGGGGACTAGTTCTCCCGGGCAAGAGACCCAGTACTTC
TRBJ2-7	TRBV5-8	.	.	CASTAWVRRDGAYEQYF	TGTGCCAGCACAGCTTGGGTGCGGCGGGACGGGGCCTACGAGCAGTACTTC
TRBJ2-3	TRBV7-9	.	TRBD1	CASSLAPGTGYADTQYF	TGTGCCAGCAGCTTAGCTCCGGGGACAGGGTATGCAGATACGCAGTATTTT
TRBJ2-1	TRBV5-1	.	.	CASSLDFSYNEQFF	TGCGCCAGCAGCTTGGACTTCTCCTACAATGAGCAGTTCTTC
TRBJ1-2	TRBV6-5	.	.	CASSSTKTNYGYTF	TGTGCCAGCAGCTCGACAAAGACAAATTATGGCTACACCTTC
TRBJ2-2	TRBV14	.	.	CASNGLGSRELFF	TGTGCCAGCAATGGCCTCGGGAGTCGGGAGCTGTTTTTT
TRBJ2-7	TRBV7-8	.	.	CASSFNEDEQYF	TGTGCCAGCAGCTTCAATGAGGACGAGCAGTACTTC
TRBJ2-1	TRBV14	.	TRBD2	CASSPGEAGGLYNEQFF	TGTGCCAGCAGCCCTGGGGAAGCGGGAGGTCTCTACAATGAGCAGTTCTTC
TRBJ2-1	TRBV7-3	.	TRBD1	CASSPWTGNNEQFF	TGTGCCAGCAGCCCATGGACAGGAAACAATGAGCAGTTCTTC
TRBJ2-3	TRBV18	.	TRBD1	CASSPRTGVGTDTQYF	TGTGCCAGCTCGCCTAGAACAGGGGTTGGTACAGATACGCAGTATTTT
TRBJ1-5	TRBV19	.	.	CASSTQRNQPQHF	TGTGCCAGTAGTACCCAGCGAAATCAGCCCCAGCATTTT